This record looks at one T cell receptor beta chain sequence and its context. This specimen belongs to a study of blood T cell repertoires in COVID-19. Germline V gene data show CDR1 as SGDLS and CDR2 as YYNGEE. This CDR3 region has 15 residues. The ends lost 4 bases at V and 5 bases at J; junction bases unmatched: 8. Here immunoSEQ multiplex PCR was the method, and the copy in TCRdb shows in-frame clones only, minus some. This sample has some 11,000 clones, with almost 90% found just once. This chain joins TRBV9 and TRBJ2-5, with 10 nucleotides matching TRBD2. The sample comprised peripheral blood. The receptor was isolated from a human donor in a cohort sampled during active COVID-19. The CDR3 nucleotides read TGTGCCAGCAGCTCCAAGCGGGGGGGCCGGGAGACCCAGTACTTC. This sequence encodes CASSSKRGGRETQYF.